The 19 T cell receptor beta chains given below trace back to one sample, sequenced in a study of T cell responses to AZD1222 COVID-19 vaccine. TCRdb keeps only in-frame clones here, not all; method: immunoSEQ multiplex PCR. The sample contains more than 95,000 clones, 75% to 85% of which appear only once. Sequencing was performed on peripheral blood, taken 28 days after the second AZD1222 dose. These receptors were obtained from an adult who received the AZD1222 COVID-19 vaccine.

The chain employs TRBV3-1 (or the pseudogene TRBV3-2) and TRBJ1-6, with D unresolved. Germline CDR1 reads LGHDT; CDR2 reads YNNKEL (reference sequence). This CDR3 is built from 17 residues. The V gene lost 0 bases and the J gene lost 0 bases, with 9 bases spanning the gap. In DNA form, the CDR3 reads TGTGCCAGCAGCCAAGATGGGAGGATCTCCTATAATTCACCCCTCCACTTT. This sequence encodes CASSQDGRISYNSPLHF.

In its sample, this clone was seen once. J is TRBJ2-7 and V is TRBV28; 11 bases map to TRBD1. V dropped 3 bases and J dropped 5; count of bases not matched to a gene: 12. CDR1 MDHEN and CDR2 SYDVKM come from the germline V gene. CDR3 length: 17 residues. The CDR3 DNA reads TGTGCCAGCAGTTTGTGGACACCGGGACAGGGGGTCGACGAGCAGTACTTC. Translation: CASSLWTPGQGVDEQYF.

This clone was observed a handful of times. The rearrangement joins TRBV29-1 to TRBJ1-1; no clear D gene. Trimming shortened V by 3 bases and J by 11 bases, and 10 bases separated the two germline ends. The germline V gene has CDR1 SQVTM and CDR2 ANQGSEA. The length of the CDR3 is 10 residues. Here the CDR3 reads CSVDSDEAFF. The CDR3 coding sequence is TGCAGCGTTGATAGTGACGAGGCTTTCTTT.

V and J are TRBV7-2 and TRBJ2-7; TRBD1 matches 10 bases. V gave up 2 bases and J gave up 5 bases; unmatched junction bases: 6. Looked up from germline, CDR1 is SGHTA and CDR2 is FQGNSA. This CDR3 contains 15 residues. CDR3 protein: CASSLTSTGGHEQYF. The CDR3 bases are TGTGCCAGCAGCTTAACGTCGACAGGGGGCCACGAGCAGTACTTC.

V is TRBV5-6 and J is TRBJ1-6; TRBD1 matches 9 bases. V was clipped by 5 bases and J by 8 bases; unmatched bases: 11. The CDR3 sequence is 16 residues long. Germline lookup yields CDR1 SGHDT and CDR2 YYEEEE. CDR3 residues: CASSPRWDRADSPLHF. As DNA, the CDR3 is TGTGCCAGCAGTCCCCGGTGGGACAGGGCAGATTCACCCCTCCACTTT. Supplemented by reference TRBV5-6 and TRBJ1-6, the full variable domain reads DAGVTQSPTHLIKTRGQQVTLRCSPKSGHDTVSWYQQALGQGPQFIFQYYEEEERQRGNFPDRFSGHQFPNYSSELNVNALLLGDSALYLCASSPRWDRADSPLHFGNGTRLTVT.

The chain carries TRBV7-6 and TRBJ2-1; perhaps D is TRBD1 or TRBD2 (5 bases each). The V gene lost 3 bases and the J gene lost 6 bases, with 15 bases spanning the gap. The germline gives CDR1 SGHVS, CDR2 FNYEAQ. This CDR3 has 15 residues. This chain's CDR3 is CASSLYGAMTNEQFF. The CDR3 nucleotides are TGTGCCAGCAGCTTGTACGGGGCTATGACCAATGAGCAGTTCTTC.

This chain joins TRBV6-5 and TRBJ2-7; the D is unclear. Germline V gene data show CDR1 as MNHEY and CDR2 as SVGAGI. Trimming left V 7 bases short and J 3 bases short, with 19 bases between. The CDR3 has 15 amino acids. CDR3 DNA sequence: TGTGCCAGCACTGCCAATCTCTTAATCATCTACGAGCAGTACTTC. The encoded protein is CASTANLLIIYEQYF.

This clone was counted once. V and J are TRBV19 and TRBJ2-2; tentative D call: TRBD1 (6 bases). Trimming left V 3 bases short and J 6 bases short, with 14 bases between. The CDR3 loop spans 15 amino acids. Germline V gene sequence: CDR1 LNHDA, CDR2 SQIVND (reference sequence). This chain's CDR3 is CASSMGRGFAGELFF. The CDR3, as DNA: TGTGCCAGTAGTATGGGCAGGGGATTCGCCGGGGAGCTGTTTTTT.

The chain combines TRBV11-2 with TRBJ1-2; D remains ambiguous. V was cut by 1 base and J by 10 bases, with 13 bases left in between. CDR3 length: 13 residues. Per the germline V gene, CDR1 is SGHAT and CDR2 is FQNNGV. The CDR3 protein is CASSLVAGRLYTF. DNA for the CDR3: TGTGCCAGCAGCTTAGTAGCTGGGAGGCTCTACACCTTC.

The CDR3 DNA is TGTGCCAGCAGTGGGCGGGGTAATGAGCAGTTCTTC. It codes for CASSGRGNEQFF. V usage is TRBV2 and J usage is TRBJ2-1; D may be TRBD2 (6 bases). The CDR3 contains 12 residues. CDR1 and CDR2 (germline): SNHLY, FYNNEI. V gave up 4 bases and J gave up 7 bases, with 8 bases separating them.

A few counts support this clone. This CDR3 is CASSPSGQGAREQYF. The DNA for the CDR3 is TGTGCCAGCAGCCCCAGCGGACAGGGGGCTCGCGAGCAGTACTTC. J is TRBJ2-7 and V is TRBV11-2, with 11 bases matching TRBD1. V gave up 5 bases and J gave up 6 bases; unmatched junction bases: 9. Germline V lookup: CDR1 SGHAT, CDR2 FQNNGV. The CDR3 loop spans 15 amino acids. Based on the CDR3 plus reference TRBV11-2 and TRBJ2-7, the full variable domain is EAGVAQSPRYKIIEKRQSVAFWCNPISGHATLYWYQQILGQGPKLLIQFQNNGVVDDSQLPKDRFSAERLKGVDSTLKIQPAKLEDSAVYLCASSPSGQGAREQYFGPGTRLTVT.

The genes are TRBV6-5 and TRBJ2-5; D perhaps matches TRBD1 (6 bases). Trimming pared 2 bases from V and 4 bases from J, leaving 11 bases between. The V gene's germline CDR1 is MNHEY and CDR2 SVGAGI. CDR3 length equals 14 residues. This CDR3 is CASSYLGAGETQYF. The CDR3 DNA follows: TGTGCCAGCAGTTACCTGGGGGCGGGAGAGACCCAGTACTTC.

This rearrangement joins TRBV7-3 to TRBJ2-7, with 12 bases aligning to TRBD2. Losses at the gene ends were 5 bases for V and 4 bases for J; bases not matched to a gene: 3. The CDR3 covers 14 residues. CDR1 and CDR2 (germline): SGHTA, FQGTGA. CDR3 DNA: TGTGCCAGCAGCCTGACTAGCGGGGGTTACGAGCAGTACTTC. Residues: CASSLTSGGYEQYF.

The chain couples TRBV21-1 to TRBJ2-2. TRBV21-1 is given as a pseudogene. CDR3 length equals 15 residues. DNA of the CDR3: TGTGCCAGCAGCAAAGCGCCGATTTGGGTCGGGGAGCTGTTTTTT. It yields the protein CASSKAPIWVGELFF.

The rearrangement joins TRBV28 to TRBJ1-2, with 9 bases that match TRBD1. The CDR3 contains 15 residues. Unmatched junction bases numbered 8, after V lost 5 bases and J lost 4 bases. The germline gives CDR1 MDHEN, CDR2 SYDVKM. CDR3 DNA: TGTGCCAGCAGTGATACCGGGACAGGGTCCTATGGCTACACCTTC. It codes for CASSDTGTGSYGYTF.

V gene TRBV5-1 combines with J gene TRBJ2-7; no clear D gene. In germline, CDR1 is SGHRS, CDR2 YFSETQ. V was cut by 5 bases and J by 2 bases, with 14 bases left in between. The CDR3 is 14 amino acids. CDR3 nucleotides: TGCGCCAGCAGTCCGCGGAGATTAACCTACGAGCAGTACTTC. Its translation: CASSPRRLTYEQYF.

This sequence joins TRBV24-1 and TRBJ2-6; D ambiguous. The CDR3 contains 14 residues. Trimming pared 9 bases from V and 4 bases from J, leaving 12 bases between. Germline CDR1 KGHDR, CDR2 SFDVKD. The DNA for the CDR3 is TGTGCCACCGGATCTGGGGTCGGGGCCAACGTCCTGACTTTC. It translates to CATGSGVGANVLTF.

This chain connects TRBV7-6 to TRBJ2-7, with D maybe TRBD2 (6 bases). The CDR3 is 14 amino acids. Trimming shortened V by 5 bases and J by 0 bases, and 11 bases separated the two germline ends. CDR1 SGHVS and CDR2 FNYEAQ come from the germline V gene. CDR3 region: CASSPRESSYEQYF. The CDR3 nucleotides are TGTGCCAGCAGCCCACGGGAGTCCTCCTACGAGCAGTACTTC.

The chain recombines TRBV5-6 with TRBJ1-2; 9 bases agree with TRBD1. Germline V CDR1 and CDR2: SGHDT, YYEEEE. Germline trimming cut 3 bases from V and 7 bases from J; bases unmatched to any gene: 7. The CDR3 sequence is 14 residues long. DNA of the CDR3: TGTGCCAGCAGCTCCGGGACAGGGTTTTCTGGCTACACCTTC. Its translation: CASSSGTGFSGYTF.